The sequence of this TCR beta chain was determined in a study of Graves' ophthalmopathy and Graves' hyperthyroidism. Study summary: Calling hyperthyroidism stable required that no ophthalmopathy show up within 18 months of follow-up.

Among the hyperthyroidism patients, all were newly diagnosed, aged 18 to 65, with under 2 months' duration. Other autoimmune diseases, uncontrolled infections, pregnancy or lactation ruled patients out of participation. Amplification of the TCR beta CDR3 regions used RNA transcripts (as template). Second-round multiplex PCR followed a first-round RT-PCR using HTBI primers. MiXCR, run by TCRdb on the multiplex PCR reads, gives a single entry per CDR3 protein. The table shows more than 1,000,000 distinct CDR3 sequences, with about 36% occurring only once. The CDR3 spans 14 residues. With 3 bases removed from V and 5 bases from J, the gap between germline ends came to 11 bases. Per the germline V gene, CDR1 is SGHDT and CDR2 is YYEEEE. This clonotype was recorded many times.

The V call is TRBV5-6, the J call TRBJ2-2; D perhaps matches TRBD2 (5 bases). This clonotype originated in an adult man with Graves' hyperthyroidism. The specimen was peripheral blood or thyroid tissue (not recorded which). The CDR3 bases are TGTGCCAGCAGCTCGCGGAGGTTGACCGGGGAGCTGTTTTTT. Amino acid sequence: CASSSRRLTGELFF. The complete variable domain, with remaining parts taken from reference TRBV5-6 and TRBJ2-2, reads DAGVTQSPTHLIKTRGQQVTLRCSPKSGHDTVSWYQQALGQGPQFIFQYYEEEERQRGNFPDRFSGHQFPNYSSELNVNALLLGDSALYLCASSSRRLTGELFFGEGSRLTVL.